A selection of T cell receptor beta chains follows, all from one sample in a study of PD-1 blockade in mismatch repair-deficient tumors. The repertoire was sequenced with immunoSEQ multiplex PCR; TCRdb's copy has only in-frame clones and lacks some. The sample shows some 120,000 clones, roughly 90% of them seen only once. This specimen was peripheral blood, taken approximately 71 weeks after starting pembrolizumab. These TCRs come from an adult with mismatch repair-deficient cancer. Both conserved end residues are part of each CDR3. D genes are given only for firm matches. Some rows have no size entry. The others give once, few or many, or a class for an expanded clone.

clone_size	j_call	d_call	v_call	cdr3_nt	cdr3_aa
NA	TRBJ2-7	TRBD1	TRBV7-9	TGTGCCAGCAGCTTAGCAGGGGGCTTCGAGCAGTACTTC	CASSLAGGFEQYF
NA	TRBJ2-7	NA	TRBV2	TGTGCCAGCAGTGGGGTCCACTACGAGCAGTACTTC	CASSGVHYEQYF
NA	TRBJ1-4	NA	TRBV28	TGTGCCAGCAGTTATTACAGGGTTAGGGCGTATGAAAAACTGTTTTTT	CASSYYRVRAYEKLFF
NA	TRBJ2-1	NA	TRBV28	TGTGCCAGCAGTTTAGGGGGGACCCCTATCGATGAGCAGTTCTTC	CASSLGGTPIDEQFF
NA	TRBJ2-7	NA	TRBV10-3	TGTGCCATCGGGGCGGGACCGGCCTACGAGCAGTACTTC	CAIGAGPAYEQYF
once	TRBJ2-3	NA	TRBV4-1	TGCGCCAGCAGCCAAGCCCCGGGGCGGGCTAGCACAGATACGCAGTATTTT	CASSQAPGRASTDTQYF
few	TRBJ1-1	NA	TRBV28	TGTGCCAGCAGTCCCCCCGGGTGGAACACTGAAGCTTTCTTT	CASSPPGWNTEAFF
few	TRBJ1-2	TRBD1	TRBV5-6	TGTGCCAGCAGCACCGGGACAGGGTACGGCTACACCTTC	CASSTGTGYGYTF
NA	TRBJ2-7	NA	TRBV19	TGTGCCAGTAGCCCCACTCCTAGCGTTTACGAGCAGTACTTC	CASSPTPSVYEQYF
NA	TRBJ2-3	NA	TRBV28	TGTGCCAGCGAGCGTCAGGTCCCGAGCACAGATACGCAGTATTTT	CASERQVPSTDTQYF
NA	TRBJ1-2	NA	TRBV4-2	TGTGCCAGCAGCCAAGAGGGAAAGGGGCAGCTTGCCCTCTATGGCTACACCTTC	CASSQEGKGQLALYGYTF
NA	TRBJ2-7	NA	TRBV21-1	TGTGCCAGCAGCAAAGGGAAGGACATCTCCTACGAGCAGTACTTC	CASSKGKDISYEQYF